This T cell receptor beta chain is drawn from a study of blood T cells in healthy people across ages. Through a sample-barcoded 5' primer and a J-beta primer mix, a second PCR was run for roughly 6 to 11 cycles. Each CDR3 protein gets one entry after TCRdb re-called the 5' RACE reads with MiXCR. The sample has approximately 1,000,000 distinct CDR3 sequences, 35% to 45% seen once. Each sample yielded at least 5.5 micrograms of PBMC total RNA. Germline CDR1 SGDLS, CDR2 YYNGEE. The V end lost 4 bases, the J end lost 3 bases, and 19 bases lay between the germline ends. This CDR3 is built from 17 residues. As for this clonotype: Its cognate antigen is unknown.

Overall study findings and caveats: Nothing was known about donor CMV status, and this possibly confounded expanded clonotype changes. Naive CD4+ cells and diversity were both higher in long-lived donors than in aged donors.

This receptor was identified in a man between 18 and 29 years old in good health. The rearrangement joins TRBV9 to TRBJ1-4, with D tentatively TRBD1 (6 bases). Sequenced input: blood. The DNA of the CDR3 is TGTGCCAGCAGCTCCCCGGGCAGGGGTCTGTCTAATGAAAAACTGTTTTTT. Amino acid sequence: CASSSPGRGLSNEKLFF.